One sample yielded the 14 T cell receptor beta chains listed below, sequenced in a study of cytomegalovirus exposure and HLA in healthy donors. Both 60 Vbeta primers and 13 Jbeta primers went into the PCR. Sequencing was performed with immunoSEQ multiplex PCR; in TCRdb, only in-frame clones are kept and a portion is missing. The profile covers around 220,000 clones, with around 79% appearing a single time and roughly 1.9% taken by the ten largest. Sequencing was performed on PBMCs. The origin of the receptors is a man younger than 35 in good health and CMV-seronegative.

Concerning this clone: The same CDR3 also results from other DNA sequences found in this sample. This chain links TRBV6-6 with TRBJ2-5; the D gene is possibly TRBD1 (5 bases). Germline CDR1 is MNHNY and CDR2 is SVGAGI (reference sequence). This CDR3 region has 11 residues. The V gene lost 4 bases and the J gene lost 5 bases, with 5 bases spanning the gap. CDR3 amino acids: CASSSGETQYF. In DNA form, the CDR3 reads TGTGCCAGCAGTTCAGGGGAGACCCAGTACTTC.

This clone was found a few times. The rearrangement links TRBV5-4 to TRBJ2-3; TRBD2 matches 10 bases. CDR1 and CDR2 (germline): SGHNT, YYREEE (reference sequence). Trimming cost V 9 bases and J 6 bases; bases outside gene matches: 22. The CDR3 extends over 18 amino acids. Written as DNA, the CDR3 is TGTGCCACCCACGCGCGGCTAGCGGGGGTTTCACGGGGGGATACGCAGTATTTT. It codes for CATHARLAGVSRGDTQYF.

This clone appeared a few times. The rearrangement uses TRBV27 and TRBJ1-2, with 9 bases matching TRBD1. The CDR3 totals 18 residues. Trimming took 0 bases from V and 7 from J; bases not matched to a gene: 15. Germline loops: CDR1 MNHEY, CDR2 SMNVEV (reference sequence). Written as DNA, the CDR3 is TGTGCCAGCAGTTTATCGATGGGACAGGGCATGCGGTCTGGTGGCTACACCTTC. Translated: CASSLSMGQGMRSGGYTF.

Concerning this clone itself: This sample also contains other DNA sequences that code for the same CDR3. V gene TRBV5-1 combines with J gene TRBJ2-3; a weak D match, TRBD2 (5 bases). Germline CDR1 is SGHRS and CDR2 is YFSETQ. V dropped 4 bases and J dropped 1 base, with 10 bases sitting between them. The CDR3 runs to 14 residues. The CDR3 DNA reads TGCGCCAGCAGCCTTTACGGGGGCACAGATACGCAGTATTTT. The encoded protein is CASSLYGGTDTQYF.

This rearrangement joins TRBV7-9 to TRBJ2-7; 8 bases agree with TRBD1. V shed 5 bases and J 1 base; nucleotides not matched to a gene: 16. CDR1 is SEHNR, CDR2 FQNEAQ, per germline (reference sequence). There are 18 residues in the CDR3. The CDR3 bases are TGTGCCAGCAGCCGAGATTATCGACAGGGGTACTCTTCCTACGAGCAGTACTTC. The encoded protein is CASSRDYRQGYSSYEQYF.

CDR3: CASHGQGKYGYTF. The CDR3 region has the DNA TGTGCCAGCCATGGGCAGGGGAAGTATGGCTACACCTTC. The V call is TRBV2, the J call TRBJ1-2, with a possible D match to TRBD1 (6 bases). The CDR3 loop spans 13 amino acids. The germline V gene encodes CDR1 SNHLY and CDR2 FYNNEI. The V end was cut by 8 bases, the J end by 5 bases, with 15 bases between. Combining the CDR3 with reference TRBV2 and TRBJ1-2 gives the whole variable domain EPEVTQTPSHQVTQMGQEVILRCVPISNHLYFYWYRQILGQKVEFLVSFYNNEISEKSEIFDDQFSVERPDGSNFTLKIRSTKLEDSAMYFCASHGQGKYGYTFGSGTRLTVV.

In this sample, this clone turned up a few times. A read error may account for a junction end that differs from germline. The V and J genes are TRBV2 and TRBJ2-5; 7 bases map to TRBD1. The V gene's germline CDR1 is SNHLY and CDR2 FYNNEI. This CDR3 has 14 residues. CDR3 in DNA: TGTGCCAGCAGTGGGGGGACAGCCCAAGGGACCCAGTACTTC. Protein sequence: CASSGGTAQGTQYF.

The CDR3 spells CASSLSGLARGGEQYF. The CDR3 DNA reads as TGTGCCAGCAGCTTATCAGGACTAGCTCGGGGGGGCGAGCAGTACTTC. V is TRBV7-9 and J is TRBJ2-7, with 8 bases lining up with TRBD2. The ends lost 2 bases at V and 6 bases at J; junction bases unmatched: 12. Germline V gene sequence: CDR1 SEHNR, CDR2 FQNEAQ (reference sequence). The CDR3 contains 16 residues. The whole variable domain, remainder taken from reference TRBV7-9 and TRBJ2-7, is DTGVSQNPRHKITKRGQNVTFRCDPISEHNRLYWYRQTLGQGPEFLTYFQNEAQLEKSRLLSDRFSAERPKGSFSTLEIQRTEQGDSAMYLCASSLSGLARGGEQYFGPGTRLTVT.

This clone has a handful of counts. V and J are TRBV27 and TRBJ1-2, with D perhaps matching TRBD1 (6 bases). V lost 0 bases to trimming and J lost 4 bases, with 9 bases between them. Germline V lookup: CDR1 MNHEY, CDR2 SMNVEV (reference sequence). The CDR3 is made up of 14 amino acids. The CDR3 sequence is CASSLSDSLYGYTF. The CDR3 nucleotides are TGTGCCAGCAGTTTATCGGACAGCCTCTATGGCTACACCTTC.

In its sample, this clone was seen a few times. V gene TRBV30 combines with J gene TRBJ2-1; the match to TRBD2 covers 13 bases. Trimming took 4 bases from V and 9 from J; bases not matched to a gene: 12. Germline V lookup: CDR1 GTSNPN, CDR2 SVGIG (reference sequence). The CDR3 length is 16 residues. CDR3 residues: CAWTFGGTSGIGEQFF. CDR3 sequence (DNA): TGTGCCTGGACCTTTGGGGGGACTAGCGGGATAGGTGAGCAGTTCTTC.

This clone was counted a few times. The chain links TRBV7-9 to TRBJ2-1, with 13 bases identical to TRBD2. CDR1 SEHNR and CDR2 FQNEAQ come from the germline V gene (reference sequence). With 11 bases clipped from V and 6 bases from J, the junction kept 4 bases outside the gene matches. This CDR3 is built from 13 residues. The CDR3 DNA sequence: TGTGCCGGGGGGACTAGCGGGACCAATGAGCAGTTCTTC. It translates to CAGGTSGTNEQFF.

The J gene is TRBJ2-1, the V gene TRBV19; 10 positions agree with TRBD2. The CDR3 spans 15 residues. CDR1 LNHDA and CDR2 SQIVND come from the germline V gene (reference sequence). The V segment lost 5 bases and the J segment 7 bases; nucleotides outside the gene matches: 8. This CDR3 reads CASSQLAGMVNEQFF. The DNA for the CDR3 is TGTGCCAGTAGTCAACTAGCGGGAATGGTTAATGAGCAGTTCTTC.

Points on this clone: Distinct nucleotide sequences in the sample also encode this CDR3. The CDR3 bases are TGTGCCAGCAGCTTGGAGTCTCTGGCGGGAGATTGGGACAATGAGCAGTTCTTC. Its protein product is CASSLESLAGDWDNEQFF. The chain recombines TRBV5-8 with TRBJ2-1; 7 bases fit TRBD2. Germline V gene sequence: CDR1 SGHTS, CDR2 YDEGEE. Trimming cost V 0 bases and J 5 bases; bases outside gene matches: 14. The CDR3 is made up of 18 amino acids. The full variable domain, rest sourced from reference TRBV5-8 and TRBJ2-1, is EAGVTQSPTHLIKTRGQQATLRCSPISGHTSVYWYQQALGLGLQFLLWYDEGEERNRGNFPPRFSGRQFPNYSSELNVNALELEDSALYLCASSLESLAGDWDNEQFFGPGTRLTVL.

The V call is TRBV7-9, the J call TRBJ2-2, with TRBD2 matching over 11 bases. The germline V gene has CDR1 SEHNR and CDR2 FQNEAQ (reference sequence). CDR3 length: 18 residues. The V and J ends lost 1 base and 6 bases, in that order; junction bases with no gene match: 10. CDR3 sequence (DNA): TGTGCCAGCAGCTTAGAGTTTACTAGCGGGAGTGGGCCCGGGGAGCTGTTTTTT. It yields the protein CASSLEFTSGSGPGELFF. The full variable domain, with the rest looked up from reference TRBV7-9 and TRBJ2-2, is DTGVSQNPRHKITKRGQNVTFRCDPISEHNRLYWYRQTLGQGPEFLTYFQNEAQLEKSRLLSDRFSAERPKGSFSTLEIQRTEQGDSAMYLCASSLEFTSGSGPGELFFGEGSRLTVL.